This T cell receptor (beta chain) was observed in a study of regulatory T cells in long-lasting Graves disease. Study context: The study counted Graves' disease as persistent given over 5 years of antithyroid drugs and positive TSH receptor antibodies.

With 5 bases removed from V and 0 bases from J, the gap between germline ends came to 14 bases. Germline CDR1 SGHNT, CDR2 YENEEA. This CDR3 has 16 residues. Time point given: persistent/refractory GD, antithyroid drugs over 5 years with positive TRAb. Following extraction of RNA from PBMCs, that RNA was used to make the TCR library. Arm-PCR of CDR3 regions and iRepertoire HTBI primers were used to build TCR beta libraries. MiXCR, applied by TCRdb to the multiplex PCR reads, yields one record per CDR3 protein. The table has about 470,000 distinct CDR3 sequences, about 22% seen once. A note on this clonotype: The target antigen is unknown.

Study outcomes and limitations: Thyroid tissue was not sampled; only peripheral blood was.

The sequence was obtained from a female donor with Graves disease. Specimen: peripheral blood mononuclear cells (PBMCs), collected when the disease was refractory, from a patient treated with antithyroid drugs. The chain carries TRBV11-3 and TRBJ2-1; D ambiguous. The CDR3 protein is CASSPRYQVSYNEQFF. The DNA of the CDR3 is TGTGCCAGCAGCCCCCGGTACCAAGTCTCCTACAATGAGCAGTTCTTC.